The text below deals with one T cell receptor beta chain. The CDR3 loop spans 15 amino acids. V trimming: 4 bases; J trimming: 5 bases; junction bases outside the gene matches: 5. Looked up from germline, CDR1 is MDHEN and CDR2 is SYDVKM. TCRdb's table, derived via immunoSEQ multiplex PCR, lists solely in-frame clones and lacks some. The sample records under 50,000 clones, approximately 85% being singletons. This entry belongs to a study of OX40 agonist ivuxolimab in advanced cancers. Here the sequenced sample was CD4+ or CD8+ T cells sorted from blood, taken in a trial of the OX40 agonist ivuxolimab. The chain joins TRBV28 to TRBJ1-4; the match to TRBD1 covers 9 bases. The source of this sequence is an adult with an advanced solid tumor such as melanoma, head and neck, liver or kidney cancer. CDR3 residues: CASSSPTGGNEKLFF. The CDR3 DNA reads as TGTGCCAGCAGTTCCCCGACAGGGGGGAATGAAAAACTGTTTTTT.